This T cell receptor (beta chain) was recovered during a study of blood T cell repertoires in COVID-19. Study information: Donors in the United States, Italy and Spain gave samples during acute or convalescent COVID-19. Sources were T cells, B-cell-depleted T cells, or PBMCs; the material itself was cDNA or gDNA.

This clone was detected only once. In the original analysis: Reference gene primer amplification gave estimated nucleated cell counts. Sequenced by immunoSEQ multiplex PCR; TCRdb stores in-frame clones only, minus some. That table furnishes V, J and clone size, whereas the DNA furnished D and trimming. The sample has 150,000 to 200,000 clones, 81% seen once. With V trimmed by 9 bases and J by 4 bases, 7 bases remained unmatched. Germline loops: CDR1 SNHLY, CDR2 FYNNEI. The CDR3 extends over 13 amino acids. This chain uses TRBV2 with TRBJ1-1, with 8 bases lining up with TRBD1. Sequencing was done on a sample of peripheral blood. The sequence came from a man in his fifties or sixties with active or convalescent COVID-19. The CDR3 sequence is CARKTGGFTEAFF. The CDR3 DNA is TGTGCCAGAAAAACAGGGGGATTCACTGAAGCTTTCTTT. Complete variable domain (other parts from reference TRBV2 and TRBJ1-1): EPEVTQTPSHQVTQMGQEVILRCVPISNHLYFYWYRQILGQKVEFLVSFYNNEISEKSEIFDDQFSVERPDGSNFTLKIRSTKLEDSAMYFCARKTGGFTEAFFGQGTRLTVV.